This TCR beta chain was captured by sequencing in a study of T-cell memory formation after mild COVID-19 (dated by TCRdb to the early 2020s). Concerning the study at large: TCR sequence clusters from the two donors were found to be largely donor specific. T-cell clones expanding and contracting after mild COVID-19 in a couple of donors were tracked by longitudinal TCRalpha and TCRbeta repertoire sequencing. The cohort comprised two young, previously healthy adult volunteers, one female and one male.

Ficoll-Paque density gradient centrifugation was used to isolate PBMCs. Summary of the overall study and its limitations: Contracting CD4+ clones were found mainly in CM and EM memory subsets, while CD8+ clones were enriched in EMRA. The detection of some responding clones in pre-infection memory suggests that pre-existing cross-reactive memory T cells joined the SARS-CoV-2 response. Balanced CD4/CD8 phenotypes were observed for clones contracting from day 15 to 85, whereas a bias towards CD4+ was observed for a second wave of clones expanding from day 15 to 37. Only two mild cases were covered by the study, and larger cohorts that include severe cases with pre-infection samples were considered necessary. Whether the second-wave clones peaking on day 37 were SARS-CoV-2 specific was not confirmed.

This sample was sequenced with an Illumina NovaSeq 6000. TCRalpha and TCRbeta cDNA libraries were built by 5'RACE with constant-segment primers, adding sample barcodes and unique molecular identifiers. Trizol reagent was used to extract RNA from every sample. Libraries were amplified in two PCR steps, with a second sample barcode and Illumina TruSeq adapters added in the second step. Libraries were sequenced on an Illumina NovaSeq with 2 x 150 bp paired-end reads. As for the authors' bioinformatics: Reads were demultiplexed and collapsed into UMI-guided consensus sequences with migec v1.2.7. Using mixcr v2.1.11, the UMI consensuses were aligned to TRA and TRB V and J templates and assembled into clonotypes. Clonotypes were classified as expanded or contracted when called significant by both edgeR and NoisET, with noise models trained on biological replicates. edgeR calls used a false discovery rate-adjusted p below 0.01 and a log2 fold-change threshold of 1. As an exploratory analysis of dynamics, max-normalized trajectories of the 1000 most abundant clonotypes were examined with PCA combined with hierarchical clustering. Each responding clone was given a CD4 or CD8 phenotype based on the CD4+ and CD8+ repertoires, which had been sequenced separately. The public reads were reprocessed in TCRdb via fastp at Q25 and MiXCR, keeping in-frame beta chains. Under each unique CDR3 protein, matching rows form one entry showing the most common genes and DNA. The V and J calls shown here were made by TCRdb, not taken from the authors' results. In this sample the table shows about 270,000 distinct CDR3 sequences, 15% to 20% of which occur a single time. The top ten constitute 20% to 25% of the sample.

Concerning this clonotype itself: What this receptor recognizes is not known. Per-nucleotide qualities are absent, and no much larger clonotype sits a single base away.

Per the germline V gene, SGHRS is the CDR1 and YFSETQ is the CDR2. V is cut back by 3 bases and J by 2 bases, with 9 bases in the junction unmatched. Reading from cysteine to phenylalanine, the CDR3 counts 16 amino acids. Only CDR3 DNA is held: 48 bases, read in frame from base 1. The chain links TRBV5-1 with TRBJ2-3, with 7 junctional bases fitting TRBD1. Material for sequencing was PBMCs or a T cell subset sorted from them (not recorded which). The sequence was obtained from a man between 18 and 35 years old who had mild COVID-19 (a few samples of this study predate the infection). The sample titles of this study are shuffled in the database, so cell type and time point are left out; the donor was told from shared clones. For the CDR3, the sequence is CASSSGQLSLTDTQYF. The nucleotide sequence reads TGCGCCAGCAGCTCGGGACAGTTAAGCCTCACAGATACGCAGTATTTT. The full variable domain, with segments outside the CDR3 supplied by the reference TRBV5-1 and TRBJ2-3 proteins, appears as KAGVTQTPRYLIKTRGQQVTLSCSPISGHRSVSWYQQTPGQGLQFLFEYFSETQRNKGNFPGRFSGRQFSNSRSEMNVSTLELGDSALYLCASSSGQLSLTDTQYFGPGTRLTVL.